This T cell receptor beta chain was identified during a study of T-cell memory formation after mild COVID-19. Study details: The study found TCR clusters largely donor specific.

Whole-study findings and limits: Clones that got smaller from day 15 to 85 had even CD4/CD8, while clones growing later tipped toward CD4+. Shrinking CD4+ clones resided mostly in CM and EM, and CD8+ ones in EMRA. The SARS-CoV-2 specificity of second-wave clones reaching peak at day 37 remained unverified.

Germline V gene sequence: CDR1 SGHRS, CDR2 YFSETQ. Trimming removed 4 bases from V and 6 bases from J; junction bases left unmatched: 6. This CDR3 spans 16 amino acids. There are many counts of this clonotype. What it binds is not known. TCRdb reprocessed the 5' RACE reads via MiXCR and lists one record per CDR3 protein. The data contain around 200,000 distinct CDR3 sequences, roughly a tenth of them singletons. Sequenced: PBMCs or a T cell subset sorted from them (not recorded which). The chain combines TRBV5-1 with TRBJ2-1, with 14 positions matching TRBD2. This TCR derives from a man aged 18 to 35 who had mild COVID-19 (a few samples of this study predate the infection). Cell type and time point are not known. In DNA form, the CDR3 reads TGCGCCAGCAGCCTGGGACTAGCGGGGGATTTCAATGAGCAGTTCTTC. Residues: CASSLGLAGDFNEQFF. Combining the CDR3 with reference TRBV5-1 and TRBJ2-1 gives the whole variable domain KAGVTQTPRYLIKTRGQQVTLSCSPISGHRSVSWYQQTPGQGLQFLFEYFSETQRNKGNFPGRFSGRQFSNSRSEMNVSTLELGDSALYLCASSLGLAGDFNEQFFGPGTRLTVL.